One and the same sample provided the 22 T cell receptor beta chains below, sequenced in a study of T cells in Graves' hyperthyroidism and ophthalmopathy. The TCR beta CDR3 regions underwent amplification using RNA transcripts as the source. A set of HTBI primers served as the primers for a first-round RT-PCR of the TCR CDR3. Each CDR3 protein gets one entry after TCRdb re-called the multiplex PCR reads with MiXCR. The table includes about 350,000 distinct CDR3 sequences, around 13% detected once. Sequenced input: blood. These receptors originate from a woman under 40 with Graves' hyperthyroidism.

This clonotype was seen ten or more times. This chain uses TRBV28 with TRBJ2-1, with 10 bases aligning to TRBD2. Unmatched junction bases numbered 5, after V lost 3 bases and J lost 6 bases. Per germline, CDR1 MDHEN and CDR2 SYDVKM. The CDR3 runs to 15 residues. The CDR3 DNA sequence: TGTGCCAGCAGTTTCCCGCTAGCGGGGGCCAATGAGCAGTTCTTC. The encoded protein is CASSFPLAGANEQFF.

The V call is TRBV20-1, the J call TRBJ2-5; 8 bases align to TRBD1. This CDR3 is 12 amino acids long. Germline assignment: CDR1 DFQATT and CDR2 SNEGSKA (reference sequence). Losses at the gene ends were 3 bases for V and 9 bases for J; bases not matched to a gene: 6. The chain's CDR3 is CSASTGGRAQYF. The CDR3 bases are TGCAGTGCTAGCACAGGGGGACGGGCCCAGTACTTC.

There are a few counts of this clonotype. The V call is TRBV20-1, the J call TRBJ2-4, with D perhaps being TRBD1 or TRBD2 (5 bases each). V lost 0 bases, J lost 0 bases, and 18 bases lay in between. Germline lookup yields CDR1 DFQATT and CDR2 SNEGSKA (reference sequence). The CDR3 consists of 18 residues. CDR3 in amino acids: CSARESTGTALAKNIQYF. The CDR3 DNA follows: TGCAGTGCTAGAGAGTCCACGGGGACGGCCCTAGCCAAAAACATTCAGTACTTC.

There are many counts of this clonotype. The V and J genes are TRBV24-1 and TRBJ2-3, with D possibly matching TRBD2 (6 bases). CDR1 is KGHDR and CDR2 is SFDVKD in the germline V gene. Trimming cost V 6 bases and J 5 bases, with 17 bases left between them. The CDR3 runs to 15 residues. This CDR3 is CATSSGGLAQDTQYF. The CDR3, as DNA: TGTGCCACCAGTTCAGGAGGGTTAGCACAAGATACGCAGTATTTT.

This clonotype was counted between two and nine times. V is TRBV19 and J is TRBJ2-5, with D perhaps TRBD1 (6 bases). The CDR3 is 14 residues long. Trimming pared 8 bases from V and 3 bases from J, leaving 16 bases between. Germline lookup yields CDR1 LNHDA and CDR2 SQIVND (reference sequence). CDR3 sequence: CASGTQGGEETQYF. The CDR3 nucleotides read TGTGCCAGTGGCACACAAGGGGGTGAAGAGACCCAGTACTTC.

In this sample, this clonotype turned up many times. The chain recombines TRBV20-1 with TRBJ1-1; 9 bases are a match to TRBD1. Germline V gives CDR1 DFQATT, CDR2 SNEGSKA (reference sequence). With 6 bases clipped from V and 7 bases from J, the junction kept 6 bases outside the gene matches. This CDR3 region has 12 residues. This CDR3 reads CSADRGESEAFF. The CDR3 coding sequence is TGCAGTGCAGACAGGGGGGAAAGTGAAGCTTTCTTT.

CDR3 coding DNA: TGTGCCAGTAGTATCGGGAGTTTCCGGGAGACCCAGTACTTC. Protein sequence: CASSIGSFRETQYF. The chain is built from TRBV19 and TRBJ2-5, with a tentative D call TRBD2 (6 bases). This CDR3 comprises 14 residues. Germline V lookup: CDR1 LNHDA, CDR2 SQIVND (reference sequence). With 3 bases removed from V and 5 bases from J, the gap between germline ends came to 13 bases.

This clonotype was recorded at least ten times. The chain employs TRBV7-2 and TRBJ2-1; 9 bases align to TRBD1. This CDR3 is 16 amino acids long. The V segment lost 4 bases and the J segment 6 bases; nucleotides outside the gene matches: 10. From germline, CDR1 is SGHTA and CDR2 FQGNSA. The CDR3 nucleotides read TGTGCCAGCAGCTCTAGACGGGGACAGGGAGGCAATGAGCAGTTCTTC. It yields the protein CASSSRRGQGGNEQFF.

This clonotype showed up many times. The chain couples TRBV15 to TRBJ1-1; 8 bases map to TRBD1. The V gene's germline CDR1 is LNHNV and CDR2 YYDKDF (reference sequence). Germline trimming cut 1 base from V and 2 bases from J; bases unmatched to any gene: 3. The CDR3 has 15 residues. The chain's CDR3 is CATSRAGGGNTEAFF. For the CDR3, the DNA is TGTGCCACCAGCAGAGCAGGGGGCGGTAACACTGAAGCTTTCTTT.

This clonotype has a handful of counts. The V call is TRBV5-4, the J call TRBJ2-1; D may match TRBD1 or TRBD2 (5 bases each). The V and J ends lost 3 bases and 5 bases respectively, with 15 bases between them. Germline CDR1 SGHNT, CDR2 YYREEE (reference sequence). CDR3 size: 15 residues. In nucleotides, the CDR3 is TGTGCCAGCAGCTACGGGACCCCGGTGAACAATGAGCAGTTCTTC. Amino acid sequence: CASSYGTPVNNEQFF.

This clonotype was detected ten times or more. The chain employs TRBV2 and TRBJ2-7; 11 bases match TRBD1. Trimming removed 4 bases from V and 4 bases from J; junction bases left unmatched: 6. CDR3 length: 15 amino acids. Germline CDR1 and CDR2: SNHLY and FYNNEI. Written as DNA, the CDR3 is TGTGCCAGCAGTGGACCCGGGACAGGGGGTTACGAGCAGTACTTC. This codes for CASSGPGTGGYEQYF.

Regarding this clonotype: A much larger clonotype is one base distant, so this may be a read error. V and J are TRBV12-3 or TRBV12-4 and TRBJ2-6; D gene ambiguous. The V gene lost 6 bases and the J gene lost 2 bases, with 5 bases spanning the gap. This CDR3 is built from 13 residues. Here the CDR3 reads CASRETGANVLTF. The DNA of the CDR3 is TGTGCCAGCAGGGAGACTGGGGCCAACGTCCTGACTTTC.

There are many counts of this clonotype. This sequence joins TRBV28 and TRBJ2-4; D is ambiguous. The CDR3 runs to 15 residues. The germline V gene has CDR1 MDHEN and CDR2 SYDVKM. The V end was cut by 1 base, the J end by 2 bases, with 9 bases between. The CDR3 is CASSLYGWTKNIQYF. The CDR3 bases are TGTGCCAGCAGTTTATATGGTTGGACCAAAAACATTCAGTACTTC.

The chain's CDR3 is CASSVNRRASGNTIYF. The DNA of the CDR3 is TGTGCCAGCAGTGTTAACCGCAGGGCGTCTGGAAACACCATATATTTT. The chain combines TRBV2 with TRBJ1-3; a weak D match, TRBD1 (5 bases). The CDR3 is made up of 16 amino acids. V gave up 4 bases and J gave up 1 base, with 14 bases separating them. CDR1 and CDR2 from the germline V gene are SNHLY and FYNNEI.

The genes are TRBV9 and TRBJ1-1; 7 nucleotides align to TRBD1. This CDR3 is 18 amino acids long. CDR1 is SGDLS, CDR2 YYNGEE, per germline. J was trimmed by 7 bases and V by 4 bases; bases with no gene match: 22. The CDR3 loop reads CASSPFGGVDRDRYEAFF. As DNA, the CDR3 is TGTGCCAGCAGCCCTTTCGGAGGAGTTGACAGGGATCGGTATGAAGCTTTCTTT.

V usage is TRBV19 and J usage is TRBJ2-1; 9 nucleotides agree with TRBD2. The CDR3 runs to 18 residues. The V and J ends lost 5 bases and 6 bases, in that order; junction bases with no gene match: 17. Germline values: CDR1 LNHDA, CDR2 SQIVND (reference sequence). CDR3 in amino acids: CASSPTLGAGGPRNEQFF. The CDR3 region has the DNA TGTGCCAGTAGTCCTACTCTGGGGGCGGGAGGGCCTCGCAATGAGCAGTTCTTC.

This clonotype was counted many times. V and J are TRBV28 and TRBJ2-3; D is ambiguous. V dropped 7 bases and J dropped 0 bases, with 20 bases sitting between them. The CDR3 totals 17 residues. CDR1 is MDHEN and CDR2 is SYDVKM in the germline V gene. CDR3 in amino acids: CASTKLSWAASTDTQYF. CDR3 bases: TGTGCCAGCACCAAACTCTCTTGGGCAGCTAGCACAGATACGCAGTATTTT.

The chain couples TRBV5-1 to TRBJ2-2; 10 nucleotides line up with TRBD2. Unmatched junction bases numbered 1, after V lost 0 bases and J lost 2 bases. CDR3 length equals 16 residues. Germline V gives CDR1 SGHRS, CDR2 YFSETQ. In DNA form, the CDR3 reads TGCGCCAGCAGCTTGGTAGCGGGGGGAAACACCGGGGAGCTGTTTTTT. It specifies CASSLVAGGNTGELFF.

This chain links TRBV6-6 with TRBJ1-2, with 7 nucleotides matching TRBD1. CDR3 length: 15 amino acids. Germline V CDR1 and CDR2: MNHNY, SVGAGI (reference sequence). Trimming at V came to 0 bases and at J to 8 bases, leaving 9 bases not matched to a gene. CDR3 in DNA: TGTGCCAGCAGTTACTCGGCTACAGGGGATCCGGGCTACACCTTC. Its translation is CASSYSATGDPGYTF.

The genes are TRBV7-9 and TRBJ1-1; D is ambiguous. Trimming stripped 7 bases from V and 5 bases from J, with 11 bases between. The CDR3 is 12 amino acids. Germline V gene sequence: CDR1 SEHNR, CDR2 FQNEAQ (reference sequence). The CDR3 reads CASNPNRTEAFF. The CDR3 DNA is TGTGCCAGCAACCCAAACCGAACTGAAGCTTTCTTT.

The rearrangement uses TRBV5-4 and TRBJ2-5, with 8 bases that match TRBD2. Germline V lookup: CDR1 SGHNT, CDR2 YYREEE (reference sequence). Unmatched junction bases numbered 7, after V lost 4 bases and J lost 2 bases. CDR3 length: 15 amino acids. CDR3 amino acids: CASSPYSGTQETQYF. In nucleotides, the CDR3 is TGTGCCAGCAGCCCCTATAGCGGGACTCAAGAGACCCAGTACTTC.

In its sample, this clonotype was seen many times. V gene TRBV19 combines with J gene TRBJ1-1; no clear D. This CDR3 spans 17 amino acids. Trimming removed 1 base at V and 0 bases at J, with 15 bases between. Germline values: CDR1 LNHDA, CDR2 SQIVND (reference sequence). The CDR3 DNA sequence: TGTGCCAGTAGTATAGCGTGGTATAGGTTGATGAACACTGAAGCTTTCTTT. Its protein is CASSIAWYRLMNTEAFF. Combining the CDR3 with reference TRBV19 and TRBJ1-1 gives the whole variable domain DGGITQSPKYLFRKEGQNVTLSCEQNLNHDAMYWYRQDPGQGLRLIYYSQIVNDFQKGDIAEGYSVSREKKESFPLTVTSAQKNPTAFYLCASSIAWYRLMNTEAFFGQGTRLTVV.